The clone carrying this T cell receptor beta chain was seen repeatedly, ten times or more. Its antigen is currently unknown. The germline V gene encodes CDR1 MNHNS and CDR2 SASEGT. The CDR3 is made up of 15 amino acids. Trimming took 2 bases from V and 0 from J, leaving 8 bases between them. This sample was taken from a study of T-cell reconstitution after alpha-beta-depleted transplantation in children. Preparation of the TCRbeta library used unique molecular identifiers. MiXCR, run by TCRdb on the PCR reads, gives a single entry per CDR3 protein. Here the sample spans roughly 30,000 distinct CDR3 sequences, about 7% being singletons. Study-wide findings and caveats: Expanded clones from the graft, numbering several hundred, reportedly supplied alpha-beta T cells about two months after transplant.

This material consisted of peripheral blood, taken 60 days after TCRalphabeta/CD19-depleted stem cell transplant. The chain recombines TRBV6-1 with TRBJ1-5; the D is unclear. This sequence originates from a child younger than two who had a stem cell transplant for acute myeloid leukemia, so the T cells may come from the graft donor. The DNA for the CDR3 is TGTGCCAGCAGTGAATGGGTACATAGCAATCAGCCCCAGCATTTT. It specifies CASSEWVHSNQPQHF.